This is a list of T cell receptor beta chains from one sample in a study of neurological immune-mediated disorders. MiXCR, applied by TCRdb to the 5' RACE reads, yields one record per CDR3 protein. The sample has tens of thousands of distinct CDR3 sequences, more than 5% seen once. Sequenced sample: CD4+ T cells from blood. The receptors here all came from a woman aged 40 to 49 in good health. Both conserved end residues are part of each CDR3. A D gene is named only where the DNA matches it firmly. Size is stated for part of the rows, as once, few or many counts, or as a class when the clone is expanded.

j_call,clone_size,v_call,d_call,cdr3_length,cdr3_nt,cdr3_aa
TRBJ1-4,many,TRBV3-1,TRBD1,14,TGTGCCAGCAGCCAGGCGACAGGGAAGGAAAAACTGTTTTTT,CASSQATGKEKLFF
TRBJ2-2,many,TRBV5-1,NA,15,TGCGCCAGCGAGGAGACAGGATCGAACACCGGGGAGCTGTTTTTT,CASEETGSNTGELFF
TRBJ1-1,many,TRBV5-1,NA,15,TGCGCCAGCAGCTCCCGAGGCAGCCAGAACACTGAAGCTTTCTTT,CASSSRGSQNTEAFF
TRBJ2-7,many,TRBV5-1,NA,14,TGCGCCAGCAGCCTACGGGGAGGCACCTACGAGCAGTACTTC,CASSLRGGTYEQYF
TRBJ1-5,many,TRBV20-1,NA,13,TGCAGTGCCGATCGGGGGCCTGCTCAGCCCCAGCATTTT,CSADRGPAQPQHF
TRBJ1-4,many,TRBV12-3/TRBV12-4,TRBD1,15,TGTGCCAGCAGTCCAGGGGGAAAGGGTAATGAAAAACTGTTTTTT,CASSPGGKGNEKLFF
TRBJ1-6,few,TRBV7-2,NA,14,TGTGCCAGCAGCTTATTATGGGTCAATTCACCCCTCCACTTT,CASSLLWVNSPLHF
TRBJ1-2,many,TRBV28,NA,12,TGTGCCAGCAGTGTGGTAGATCAGGGCTACACCTTC,CASSVVDQGYTF
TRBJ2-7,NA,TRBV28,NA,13,TGTGCCAGCAGTAGGGGGGAGGTTCGGGAGCAGTACTTC,CASSRGEVREQYF
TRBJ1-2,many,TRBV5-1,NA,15,TGCGCCAGCAGCTTGGCAAATCGGGGGCGCGATGGCTACACCTTC,CASSLANRGRDGYTF
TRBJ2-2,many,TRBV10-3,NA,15,TGTGCCATCGCTGCCGGGACGGTGAACACCGGGGAGCTGTTTTTT,CAIAAGTVNTGELFF
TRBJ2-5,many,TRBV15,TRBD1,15,TGTGCCACCAGCCTGGACAGGGGGCGGGAGGAGACCCAGTACTTC,CATSLDRGREETQYF
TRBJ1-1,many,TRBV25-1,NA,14,TGTGCCAGCAGTGAACCCGGGGAGGGCACTGAAGCTTTCTTT,CASSEPGEGTEAFF
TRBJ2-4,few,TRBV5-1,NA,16,TGCGCCAGCAGCTTGGCCGCAGGGGAGCTCAAAAACATTCAGTACTTC,CASSLAAGELKNIQYF
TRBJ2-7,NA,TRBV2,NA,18,TGTGCCAGCAGTGTGGTCCCCATCGGGACACCAATGGCCTACGAGCAGTACTTC,CASSVVPIGTPMAYEQYF
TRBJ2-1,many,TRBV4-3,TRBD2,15,TGCGCCAGCAGCCATGGCGGGAGCTCCTACAATGAGCAGTTCTTC,CASSHGGSSYNEQFF
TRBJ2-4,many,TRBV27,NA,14,TGTGCCAGCAGTTTAAATCCGGTCAAAAACATTCAGTACTTC,CASSLNPVKNIQYF
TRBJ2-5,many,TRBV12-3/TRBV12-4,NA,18,TGTGCCAGCAGTGCCCACACGGGACACATAACAGATGAAGAGACCCAGTACTTC,CASSAHTGHITDEETQYF
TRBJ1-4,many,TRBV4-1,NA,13,TGCGCCAGCAGCCGCACCTTGGGGGAAAAACTGTTTTTT,CASSRTLGEKLFF
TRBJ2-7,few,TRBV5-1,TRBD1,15,TGCGCCAGCAGCGATCCGGGACAGGGATCCTACGAGCAGTACTTC,CASSDPGQGSYEQYF
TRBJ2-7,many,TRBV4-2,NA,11,TGTGCCAGCAGCCAAGATTACGAGCAGTACTTC,CASSQDYEQYF
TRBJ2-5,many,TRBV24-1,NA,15,TGTGCCACCAGTGATTGGAGGGACAGCCAAGAGACCCAGTACTTC,CATSDWRDSQETQYF
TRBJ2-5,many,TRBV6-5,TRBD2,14,TGTGCCAGCAGTCTCCAGGCGGGAGTAGAGACCCAGTACTTC,CASSLQAGVETQYF
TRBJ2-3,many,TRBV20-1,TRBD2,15,TGCAGTGCTCCCGAGGGGGGACTAGCGATGGATACGCAGTATTTT,CSAPEGGLAMDTQYF
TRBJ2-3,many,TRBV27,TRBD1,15,TGTGCCAGCAGCTGGGTCCAGGGGGCGGGAGATACGCAGTATTTT,CASSWVQGAGDTQYF
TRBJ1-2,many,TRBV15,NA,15,TGTGCCACCAGCAGAGGTGGCAAGAGTAACTATGGCTACACCTTC,CATSRGGKSNYGYTF
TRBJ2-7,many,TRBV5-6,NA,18,TGTGCCAGCAGCTTGTTTAGGGCAGTAGGACCGGTGGCCCACGAGCAGTACTTC,CASSLFRAVGPVAHEQYF
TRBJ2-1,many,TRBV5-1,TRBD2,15,TGCGCCAGCAGCTCCTTAGCGGGAGGGATGCATGAGCAGTTCTTC,CASSSLAGGMHEQFF
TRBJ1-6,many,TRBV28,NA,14,TGTGCCAGCAGTTTTCGGGATTATAATTCACCCCTCCACTTT,CASSFRDYNSPLHF
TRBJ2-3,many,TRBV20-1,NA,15,TGCAGTGCTACCCCCCTAGCTTATGGGACAGATACGCAGTATTTT,CSATPLAYGTDTQYF
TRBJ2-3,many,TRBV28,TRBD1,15,TGTGCCAGCAGCCGCCGGGACAGGGGGCCGGGTACGCAGTATTTT,CASSRRDRGPGTQYF
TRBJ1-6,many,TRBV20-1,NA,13,TGCAGTGCTAGATTAGGGCAAAATTCACCCCTCCACTTT,CSARLGQNSPLHF
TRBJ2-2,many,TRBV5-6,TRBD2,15,TGTGCCAGCGGTCTAGCGGGAGTGTTCGCCGGGGAGCTGTTTTTT,CASGLAGVFAGELFF
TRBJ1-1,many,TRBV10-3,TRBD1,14,TGTGCCATCAGGGTAAAGGACAGGGGGACTGAAGCTTTCTTT,CAIRVKDRGTEAFF
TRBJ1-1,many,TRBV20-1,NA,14,TGCAGTGCTAGAGGGCGGCAATTGAACACTGAAGCTTTCTTT,CSARGRQLNTEAFF
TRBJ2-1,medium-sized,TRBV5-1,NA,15,TGCGCCAGCAGCCTTGACGGGACGGCCTACAATGAGCAGTTCTTC,CASSLDGTAYNEQFF
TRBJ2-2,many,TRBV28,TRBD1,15,TGTGCCAGCAGCTCGGGACAGGTCAACACCGGGGAGCTGTTTTTT,CASSSGQVNTGELFF
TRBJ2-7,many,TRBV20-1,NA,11,TGCAGTGCTAGAGTTGCCTGGGAGCAGTACTTC,CSARVAWEQYF
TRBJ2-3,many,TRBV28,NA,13,TGTGCCAGCAGTTTACCTAGGGACTTTAGTCCGTATTTT,CASSLPRDFSPYF
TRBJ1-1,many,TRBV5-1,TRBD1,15,TGCGCCAGCAGCCCGGGACAGGGGTATAACACTGAAGCTTTCTTT,CASSPGQGYNTEAFF
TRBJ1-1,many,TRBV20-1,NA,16,TGCAGTGCTCCCCGACAGACAGCCCGATGGAACACTGAAGCTTTCTTT,CSAPRQTARWNTEAFF
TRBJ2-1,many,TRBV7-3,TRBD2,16,TGTGCCAGCAGCTCCGGGAGCTGGGGGGGCTACAATGAGCAGTTCTTC,CASSSGSWGGYNEQFF
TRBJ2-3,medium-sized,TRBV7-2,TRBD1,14,TGTGCCAGCAGCTTATCGCGAGGACAGGCTACGCAGTATTTT,CASSLSRGQATQYF
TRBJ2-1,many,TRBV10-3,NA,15,TGTGCCATCAGGGGGGACAAGAGCTCCTACAATGAGCAGTTCTTC,CAIRGDKSSYNEQFF
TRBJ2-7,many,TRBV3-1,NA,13,TGTGCCAGCAGCCCCGGGGGGCCCTACGAGCAGTACTTC,CASSPGGPYEQYF
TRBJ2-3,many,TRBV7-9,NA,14,TGTGCCAGCAGCTTAGGGGACCACACAGATACGCAGTATTTT,CASSLGDHTDTQYF